This T cell receptor beta chain is drawn from a study of vaccination and CD4 T cells after COVID-19. As for this clonotype: Its target is not known.

Treatment here: roughly nine-day PBMC culture with coronavirus spike peptide pools or control peptides (ViraFEST assay). ViraFEST expanded antigen-specific T cells with peptide pools, then sequenced TCRs. V gave up 6 bases and J gave up 8 bases; unmatched junction bases: 14. The CDR3 consists of 16 residues. The germline gives CDR1 SNHLY, CDR2 FYNNEI. Sequencing of DNA taken from cultured CD4+ T cells relied on the Oncomine TCR Beta short-read assay. MiXCR, run by TCRdb on the PCR reads, gives a single entry per CDR3 protein. Among roughly 15,000 distinct CDR3 sequences, approximately 47% were seen once, and the ten largest hold around 20%.

The gene calls are TRBV2 and TRBJ2-1; 9 bases are a match to TRBD1. The sequence was collected from a human donor who received a COVID-19 vaccine. This specimen consisted of CD4+ T cells from blood, cultured in vitro, obtained before SARS-CoV-2 vaccination. CDR3 protein: CASSAQPGTGHHEQFF. The CDR3, as DNA: TGTGCCAGCAGCGCACAACCCGGGACAGGGCACCATGAGCAGTTCTTC.